Sequencing of this TCR beta chain was carried out in a study of T-cell reconstitution after alpha-beta-depleted transplantation in children. It was with unique molecular identifiers that the TCRbeta library was prepared. Via MiXCR, TCRdb re-called the PCR reads, giving one row per CDR3 protein. Among about a million distinct CDR3 sequences listed, about 30% were seen once. This clonotype was seen more than once but under ten times. The CDR3 spans 18 residues. CDR1 is SGHAT and CDR2 is FQNNGV in the germline V gene. V lost 1 base and J lost 7; bases outside the gene matches: 15. The clonotype originates from a boy under two years old who had a stem cell transplant for SCID, so the T cells may come from the graft donor. V is TRBV11-2 and J is TRBJ1-4; TRBD1 agrees at 7 bases. The sample here was PBMCs, mostly from graft donor cells, taken 360 days after TCRalphabeta/CD19-depleted stem cell transplant. The CDR3 reads CASSLVLGPKNRGEKLFF. The CDR3 nucleotides are TGTGCCAGCAGCTTAGTTTTGGGCCCTAAAAACAGGGGTGAAAAACTGTTTTTT.